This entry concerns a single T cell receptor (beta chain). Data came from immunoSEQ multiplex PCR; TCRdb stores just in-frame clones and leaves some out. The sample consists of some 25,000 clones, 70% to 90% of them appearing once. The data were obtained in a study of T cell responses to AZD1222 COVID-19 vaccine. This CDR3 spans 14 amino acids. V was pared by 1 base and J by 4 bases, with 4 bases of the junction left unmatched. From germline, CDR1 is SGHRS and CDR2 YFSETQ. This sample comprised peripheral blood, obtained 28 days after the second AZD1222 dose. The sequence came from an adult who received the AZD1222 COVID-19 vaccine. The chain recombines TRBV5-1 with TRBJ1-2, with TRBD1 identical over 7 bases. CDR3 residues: CASSLSGQFYGYTF. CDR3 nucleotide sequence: TGCGCCAGCAGCTTGTCGGGACAGTTCTATGGCTACACCTTC.